A selection of T cell receptor beta chains follows, all from one sample in a study of blood T cell repertoires in COVID-19. Only in-frame clones appear in the TCRdb table, and some are missing; sequencing was by immunoSEQ multiplex PCR. The data contain approximately 270,000 clones, under 90% of them singletons. What was sequenced was PBMCs or T cells enriched from blood (not recorded which). The receptors were sampled from a man between 40 and 49 years old who had recovered from COVID-19. The CDR3 runs from the conserved cysteine through the conserved F or W. The D gene is left open where the match is weak. Size is stated for part of the rows, as once, few or many counts, or as a class when the clone is expanded.

>TRBJ2-7|TRBD2|-|TRBV5-4
TGTGCCAGCAGCTTAGTACTAGCGGGAGTCAACGAGCAGTACTTC
CASSLVLAGVNEQYF
>TRBJ2-5|TRBD1|-|TRBV30
TGTGCCCTTCAAACAGGGGGAACACAAGAGACCCAGTACTTC
CALQTGGTQETQYF
>TRBJ1-3|TRBD1|-|TRBV4-1
TGCGCCAGCAGCCAGGGACAGGACCCTGGAAACACCATATATTTT
CASSQGQDPGNTIYF
>TRBJ2-2|TRBD1|-|TRBV14
TGTGCCAGCAGCCAAGATAGGGGGCGGCCGGCCGGGGAGCTGTTTTTT
CASSQDRGRPAGELFF
>TRBJ1-2|TRBD1|-|TRBV6-2/TRBV6-3
TGTGCCAGCAGTTGGACAGGGGGCGCATATGGCTACACCTTC
CASSWTGGAYGYTF
>TRBJ2-1|TRBD2|-|TRBV3-1/TRBV3-2
TGTGCCAGCAGCCTGCGACTAGCGGGGGGCTTTAGAGATGAGCAGTTCTTC
CASSLRLAGGFRDEQFF
>TRBJ2-6|-|once|TRBV2
TGTGCCAGATCATCCTCTGGGGCCAACGTCCTGACTTTC
CARSSSGANVLTF
>TRBJ1-2|TRBD1|few|TRBV2
TGTGCCAGCAGTGAATTGGACAGGGCCGTTGGCTACACCTTC
CASSELDRAVGYTF
>TRBJ2-5|-|-|TRBV4-3
TGCGCCAGCAGCCAAGATCGTCGGTTGGAGACCCAGTACTTC
CASSQDRRLETQYF
>TRBJ1-1|-|-|TRBV6-2/TRBV6-3
TGTGCCAGCAGTTTACCTAACGCTGAAGCTTTCTTT
CASSLPNAEAFF
>TRBJ2-7|TRBD1|-|TRBV6-5
TGTGCCAGCAGTTACACGACAGGGGGCCTAGAGAACGAGCAGTACTTC
CASSYTTGGLENEQYF
>TRBJ2-1|TRBD2|-|TRBV5-1
TGCGCCAGCAGCTTCTACTATCGGACTAGCCGGAACAATGAGCAGTTCTTC
CASSFYYRTSRNNEQFF
>TRBJ2-5|-|-|TRBV24-1
TGTGCCACCAGTGATCGCCGCGACAGGGAGACCCAGTACTTC
CATSDRRDRETQYF
>TRBJ2-1|TRBD2|-|TRBV6-1
TGTGCCAGCAGTGTTGGGTCCAGCGGGAGTTGGGATGAGCAGTTCTTC
CASSVGSSGSWDEQFF
>TRBJ1-1|-|-|TRBV4-3
TGCGCCAGCAGCCGGATGCGGGGCTTTGAAGCTTTCTTT
CASSRMRGFEAFF
>TRBJ1-2|-|-|TRBV14
TGTGCCAGCAGCTTGGCGGGGGCGCTTGGCTACACCTTC
CASSLAGALGYTF
>TRBJ2-5|-|-|TRBV18
TGTGCCAGCTCACCGGCCGACGGGTGGGAGACCCAGTACTTC
CASSPADGWETQYF
>TRBJ1-5|-|-|TRBV5-5
TGTGCCAGCAGCATGGCAGGGGACACCCGCAATCAGCCCCAGCATTTT
CASSMAGDTRNQPQHF